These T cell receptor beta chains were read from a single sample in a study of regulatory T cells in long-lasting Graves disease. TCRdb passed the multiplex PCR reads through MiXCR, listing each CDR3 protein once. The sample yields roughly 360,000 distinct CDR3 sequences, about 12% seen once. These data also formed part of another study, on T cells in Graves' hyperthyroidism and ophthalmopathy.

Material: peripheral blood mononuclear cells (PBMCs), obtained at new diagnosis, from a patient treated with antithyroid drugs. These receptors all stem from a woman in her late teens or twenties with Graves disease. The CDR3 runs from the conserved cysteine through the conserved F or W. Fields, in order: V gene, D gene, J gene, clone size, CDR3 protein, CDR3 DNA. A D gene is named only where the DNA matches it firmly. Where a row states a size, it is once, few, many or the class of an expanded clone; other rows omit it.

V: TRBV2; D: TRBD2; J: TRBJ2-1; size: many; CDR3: CASSAGTSALLRFF; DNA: TGTGCCAGCAGCGCCGGGACTAGTGCTTTGCTGCGGTTCTTC
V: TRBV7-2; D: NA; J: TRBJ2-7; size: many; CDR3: CASTPGTYSYEQYF; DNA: TGTGCCAGCACCCCCGGGACCTACAGCTACGAGCAGTACTTC
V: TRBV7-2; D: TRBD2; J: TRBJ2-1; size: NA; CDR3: CASGGHGASGRANEQFF; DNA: TGTGCCAGTGGGGGACACGGGGCTAGCGGGAGGGCCAATGAGCAGTTCTTC
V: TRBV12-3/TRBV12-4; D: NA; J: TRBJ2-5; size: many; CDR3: CASSETGFQETQYF; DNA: TGTGCCAGCAGTGAAACAGGCTTTCAAGAGACCCAGTACTTC
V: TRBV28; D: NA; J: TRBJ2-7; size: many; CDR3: CASSFPGPYEQYF; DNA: TGTGCCAGCAGTTTCCCGGGACCCTACGAGCAGTACTTC
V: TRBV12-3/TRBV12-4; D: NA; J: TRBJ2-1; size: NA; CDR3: CATLGAGVDNEQFF; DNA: TGTGCCACCTTGGGGGCGGGCGTGGACAATGAGCAGTTCTTC
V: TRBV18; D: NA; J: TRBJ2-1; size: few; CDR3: CASSPLQGITCNEQFF; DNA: TGTGCCAGCTCACCCCTCCAAGGAATTACCTGCAATGAGCAGTTCTTC
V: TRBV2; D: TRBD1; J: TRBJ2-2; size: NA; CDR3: CASRERDRGGGSGELFF; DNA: TGTGCCAGCAGGGAAAGGGACAGGGGAGGTGGATCCGGGGAGCTGTTTTTT
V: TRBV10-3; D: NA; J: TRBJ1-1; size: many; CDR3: CAISEPGGPSEAFF; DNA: TGTGCCATCAGTGAGCCGGGGGGCCCGTCTGAAGCTTTCTTT
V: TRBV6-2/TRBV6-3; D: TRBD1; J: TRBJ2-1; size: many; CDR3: CASRDDRALWNEQFF; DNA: TGTGCCAGCAGGGACGACAGGGCGTTGTGGAATGAGCAGTTCTTC
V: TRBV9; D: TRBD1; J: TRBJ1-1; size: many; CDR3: CASRAPGGAYKNTEAFF; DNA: TGTGCCAGCAGAGCCCCAGGGGGAGCCTACAAGAACACTGAAGCTTTCTTT
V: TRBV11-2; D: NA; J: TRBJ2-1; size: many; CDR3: CASSLGGKSYNEQFF; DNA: TGTGCCAGCAGCTTAGGGGGAAAATCCTACAATGAGCAGTTCTTC
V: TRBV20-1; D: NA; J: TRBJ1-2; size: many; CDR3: CSARKLSVYGYTF; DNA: TGCAGTGCAAGGAAACTGTCCGTCTATGGCTACACCTTC
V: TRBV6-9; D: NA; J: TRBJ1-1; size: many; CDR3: CASSYRRRTEAFF; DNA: TGTGCCAGCAGTTACAGGAGGAGGACTGAAGCTTTCTTT
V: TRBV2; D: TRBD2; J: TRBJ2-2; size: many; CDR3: CASRVAGPNTGELFF; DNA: TGTGCCAGCAGGGTAGCGGGCCCGAACACCGGGGAGCTGTTTTTT
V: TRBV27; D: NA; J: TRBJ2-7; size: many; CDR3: CASSQGGLSYEQYF; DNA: TGTGCCAGCAGCCAGGGGGGGCTATCCTACGAGCAGTACTTC
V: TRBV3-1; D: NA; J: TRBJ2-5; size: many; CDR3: CASSRAETQYF; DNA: TGTGCCAGCAGCCGCGCGGAGACCCAGTACTTC
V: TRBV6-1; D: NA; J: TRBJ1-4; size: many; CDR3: CASSTGMPYEKLFF; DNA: TGTGCCAGCAGTACCGGTATGCCCTATGAAAAACTGTTTTTT
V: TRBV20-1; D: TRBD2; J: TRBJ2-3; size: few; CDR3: CSASPRTSGIATSTDTQYF; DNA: TGCAGTGCTAGCCCCAGGACTAGCGGGATCGCCACTAGCACAGATACGCAGTATTTT
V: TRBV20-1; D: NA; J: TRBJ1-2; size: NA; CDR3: CSASIYGYTF; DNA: TGCAGTGCTTCGATCTATGGCTACACCTTC
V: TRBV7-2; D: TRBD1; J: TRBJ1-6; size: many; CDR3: CASSYRQGISPLHF; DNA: TGTGCCAGCAGCTACCGACAGGGGATATCACCCCTCCACTTT
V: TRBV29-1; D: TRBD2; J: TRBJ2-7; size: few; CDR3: CSVEPRSSGSSEQYF; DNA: TGCAGCGTTGAACCCCGAAGTAGCGGGAGCTCCGAGCAGTACTTC
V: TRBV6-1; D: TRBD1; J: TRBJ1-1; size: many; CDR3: CASSPTGYGRAFF; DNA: TGTGCCAGCAGCCCGACAGGGTACGGGAGAGCTTTCTTT
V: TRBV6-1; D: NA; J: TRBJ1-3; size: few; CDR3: CASSPVRRGDTIYF; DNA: TGTGCCAGCAGTCCAGTTCGGCGCGGGGACACCATATATTTT
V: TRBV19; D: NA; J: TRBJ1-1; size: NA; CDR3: CASSILQHTNTEAFF; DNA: TGTGCCAGTAGTATACTCCAGCACACGAACACTGAAGCTTTCTTT
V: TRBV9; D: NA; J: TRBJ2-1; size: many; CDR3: CASSGDQISSYNEQFF; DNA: TGTGCCAGCAGCGGCGACCAAATTAGCTCCTACAATGAGCAGTTCTTC
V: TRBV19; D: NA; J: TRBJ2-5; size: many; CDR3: CASSISFRLTETQETQYF; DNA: TGTGCCAGTAGTATATCATTCCGGCTGACTGAAACACAAGAGACCCAATACTTC
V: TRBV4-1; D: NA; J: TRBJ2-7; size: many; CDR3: CASSQETWDLTSYEQYF; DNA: TGCGCCAGCAGTCAAGAGACCTGGGACTTGACCTCCTACGAGCAGTACTTC
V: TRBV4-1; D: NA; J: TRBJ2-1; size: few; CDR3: CASSPSQNSYNEQFF; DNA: TGCGCCAGCAGCCCCTCACAGAATTCCTACAATGAGCAGTTCTTC
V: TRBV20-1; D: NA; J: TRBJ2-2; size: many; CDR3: CSAPNYDGELFF; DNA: TGCAGTGCGCCCAACTACGATGGGGAGCTGTTTTTT
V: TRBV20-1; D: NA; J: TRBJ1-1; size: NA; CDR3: CSAREVADRNTEAFF; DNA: TGCAGTGCTAGAGAGGTGGCAGATCGTAACACTGAAGCTTTCTTT
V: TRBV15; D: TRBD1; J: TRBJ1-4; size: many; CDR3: CATSQPGTGGEKLFF; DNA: TGTGCCACCAGCCAGCCTGGGACAGGGGGTGAAAAACTGTTTTTT
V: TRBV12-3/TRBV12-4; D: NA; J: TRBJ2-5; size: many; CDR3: CASSPLQGWRETQYF; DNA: TGTGCCAGCAGTCCCCTACAGGGCTGGCGGGAGACCCAGTACTTC